This T cell receptor (beta chain) stems from a study of OX40 agonist ivuxolimab in advanced cancers. At the level of the study: Eligibility admitted prior anti-PD-1, anti-PD-L1 or anti-CTLA-4 therapy; 30% to 40% had some. Study-wide points: Circulating CD4+ and CD8+ T cells showed clonal expansion by week 6 at 0.1 to 3.0 mg/kg.

The CDR3 spans 15 residues. V was clipped by 1 base and J by 8 bases; unmatched bases: 5. The germline CDR1 and CDR2 sequences are SGHVS and FQNEAQ. Regarding this clone: The antigen remains unidentified.

Method: immunoSEQ multiplex PCR; TCRdb's copy keeps in-frame clones and lacks some. The table records about 45,000 clones, roughly 86% of them present only once. The input for sequencing was CD4+ or CD8+ T cells sorted from blood, taken in a trial of the OX40 agonist ivuxolimab. V gene TRBV7-8 combines with J gene TRBJ2-1; TRBD1 matches at 10 bases. The receptor was isolated from an adult with an advanced solid tumor such as melanoma, head and neck, liver or kidney cancer. The CDR3 DNA reads TGTGCCAGCAGCTTAGGGGGACAGGGGTTAGATGAGCAGTTCTTC. This encodes CASSLGGQGLDEQFF.